This T cell receptor beta chain was retrieved from a study of T-cell reconstitution after alpha-beta-depleted transplantation in children. This CDR3 comprises 15 residues. Germline V gives CDR1 MRHNA, CDR2 SNTAGT. Between the trimmed V and J ends, which lost 0 bases and 0 bases, there was a span of 3 bases. Findings and limits, study-wide: The study traced high day-60 TCRbeta diversity in some patients to surviving recipient T cells and thymic progenitors.

In regard to this clonotype: Its antigen is undetermined.

Construction of the TCRbeta library involved unique molecular identifiers. TCRdb processed the PCR reads anew with MiXCR; each CDR3 protein has one entry. The sample consists of 45,000 to 60,000 distinct CDR3 sequences, under 60% of them appearing once. This receptor was identified in a boy under two years old with SCID, due to receive a stem cell transplant. The chain is built from TRBV6-4 and TRBJ2-6; D gene unclear. The sequences come from peripheral blood, collected before TCRalphabeta/CD19-depleted stem cell transplant. CDR3 in DNA: TGTGCCAGCAGTGACTCGAACTCTGGGGCCAACGTCCTGACTTTC. Its translation is CASSDSNSGANVLTF.